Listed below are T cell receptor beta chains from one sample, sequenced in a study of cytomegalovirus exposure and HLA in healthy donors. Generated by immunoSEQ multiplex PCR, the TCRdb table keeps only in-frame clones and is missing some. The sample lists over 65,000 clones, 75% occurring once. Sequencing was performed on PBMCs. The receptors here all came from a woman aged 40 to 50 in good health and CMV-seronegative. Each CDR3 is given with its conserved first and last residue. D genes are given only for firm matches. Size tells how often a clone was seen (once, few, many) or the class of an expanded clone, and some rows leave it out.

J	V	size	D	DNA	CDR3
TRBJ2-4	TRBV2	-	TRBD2	TGTGCCAGCCTTAGCGGGGTATCCAAAAACATTCAGTACTTC	CASLSGVSKNIQYF
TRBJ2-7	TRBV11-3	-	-	TGTGCCAGCAGCTTAGGAGGACAGAACTACGAGCAGTACTTC	CASSLGGQNYEQYF
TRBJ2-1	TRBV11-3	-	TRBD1	TGTGCCAGCAGCCCGACAGGGGTTGAGCAGTTCTTC	CASSPTGVEQFF
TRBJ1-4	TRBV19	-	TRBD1	TGTGCCAGTAGCCGAGGAGGGGCGGGACAGAGGACGGCGATAAATGAAAAACTGTTTTTT	CASSRGGAGQRTAINEKLFF
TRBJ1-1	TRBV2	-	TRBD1	TGTGCCAGCAGAGACAGGGTCGGGAACACTGAAGCTTTCTTT	CASRDRVGNTEAFF
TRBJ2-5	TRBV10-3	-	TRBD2	TGTGCCATCAGTGATCCGGGACTAGCGGGGGACGAGACCCAGTACTTC	CAISDPGLAGDETQYF
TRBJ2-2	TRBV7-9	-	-	TGTGCCAGCAGCTTAGTGCGGGGAGGCGTCGGGGAGCTGTTTTTT	CASSLVRGGVGELFF
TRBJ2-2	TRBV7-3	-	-	TGTGCCAGCAGCTTACGTTTCCCCGGGGAGCTGTTTTTT	CASSLRFPGELFF
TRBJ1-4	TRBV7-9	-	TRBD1	TGTGCCAGCAGCAAACCGACAGGGGGTTTTGAAAAACTGTTTTTT	CASSKPTGGFEKLFF
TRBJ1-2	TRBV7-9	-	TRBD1	TGTGCCAGCAGCTTAGAGAGACAGGGTGAAGATTTAAACTATGGCTACACCTTC	CASSLERQGEDLNYGYTF
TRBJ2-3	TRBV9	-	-	TGTGCCAGCAGCGGCGGGGGCGGGAGCACAGATACGCAGTATTTT	CASSGGGGSTDTQYF
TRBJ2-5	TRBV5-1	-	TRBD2	TGCGCCAGCAGCTTGAGCGGGAGGGGGGCCGATCCGTACTTC	CASSLSGRGADPYF
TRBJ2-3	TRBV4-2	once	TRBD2	TGTGCCAGCAGCCAAGAAGGACTAGCGGGGGCCTTCACAGATACGCAGTATTTT	CASSQEGLAGAFTDTQYF
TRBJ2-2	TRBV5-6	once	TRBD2	TGTGCCAGCACGGGGGGTTATAACACCGGGGAGCTGTTTTTT	CASTGGYNTGELFF
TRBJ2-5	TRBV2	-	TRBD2	TGTGCCAGCAGTGCTAGCGGGGGGGCCGAGGAGACCCAGTACTTC	CASSASGGAEETQYF
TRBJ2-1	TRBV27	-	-	TGTGCCAGCAGTCCAACACAGAGCTCCTACAATGAGCAGTTCTTC	CASSPTQSSYNEQFF
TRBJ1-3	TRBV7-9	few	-	TGTGCCAGCAGCTTAAGCGACGGGTCTGGAAACACCATATATTTT	CASSLSDGSGNTIYF
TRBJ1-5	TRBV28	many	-	TGTGCCAGCAGTGAACCCAGAAGTCAGCCCCAGCATTTT	CASSEPRSQPQHF
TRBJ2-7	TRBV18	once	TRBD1	TGTGCCAGCTCGCCCGGGACAGTCAATTACGAGCAGTACTTC	CASSPGTVNYEQYF
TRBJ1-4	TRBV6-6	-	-	TGTGCCAGCAGCGGGGGAACTAATGAAAAACTGTTTTTT	CASSGGTNEKLFF
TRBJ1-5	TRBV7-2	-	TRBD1	TGTGCCAGCAGCTCTGCGGGACAGGGGTTCCAGCCCCAGCATTTT	CASSSAGQGFQPQHF
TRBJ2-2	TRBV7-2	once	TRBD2	TGTGCCAGCAGTTTAGCGAGGCGGGGGGGCGCCGGGGAGCTGTTTTTT	CASSLARRGGAGELFF
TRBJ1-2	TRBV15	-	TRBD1	TGTGCCACCAGCCTATACGGACAGGGGGCTGGCGGCTACACCTTC	CATSLYGQGAGGYTF
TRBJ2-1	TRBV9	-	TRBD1	TGTGCCAGCAGCGCCAGAGAGACAGGGGGCAAGGATGAGCAGTTCTTC	CASSARETGGKDEQFF
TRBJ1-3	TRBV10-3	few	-	TGTGCCATCAGTGATCAGGAAAACACCATATATTTT	CAISDQENTIYF
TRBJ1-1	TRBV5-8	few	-	TGTGCCAGCAGCTTTAGGCAGGGCGACACTGAAGCTTTCTTT	CASSFRQGDTEAFF
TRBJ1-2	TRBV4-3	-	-	TGCGCCAGCAGCCAAGCGCAGGGAATTTATGGCTACACCTTC	CASSQAQGIYGYTF
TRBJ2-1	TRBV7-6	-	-	TGTGCCAGCAGCTTAGAGTACAGAAACAATGAGCAGTTCTTC	CASSLEYRNNEQFF
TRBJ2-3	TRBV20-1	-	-	TGCAGTGCTAAGAGAAATACGCAGTATTTT	CSAKRNTQYF
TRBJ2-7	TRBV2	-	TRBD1	TGTGCCAGCAGGACAATCAGGGGGCTAGACGAGCAGTACTTC	CASRTIRGLDEQYF
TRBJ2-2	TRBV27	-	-	TGTGCCAGCAGTTTATTATCCGGGACTCCGAACACCGGGGAGCTGTTTTTT	CASSLLSGTPNTGELFF
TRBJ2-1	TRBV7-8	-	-	TGTGCCAGCAGCCCAGGAGGAGGGGCCAGCTACAATGAGCAGTTCTTC	CASSPGGGASYNEQFF
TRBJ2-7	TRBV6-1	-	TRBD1	TGTGCCAGCAGTGAACTACAGGGGAAGCAGTACTTC	CASSELQGKQYF
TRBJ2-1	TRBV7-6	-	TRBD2	TGTGCCAGCAGCTTAGCCGGACTAGTAAATGAGCAGTTCTTC	CASSLAGLVNEQFF
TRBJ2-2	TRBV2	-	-	TGTGCCGAAGGACGGGGAACCGGGGAGCTGTTTTTT	CAEGRGTGELFF
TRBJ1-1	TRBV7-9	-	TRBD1	TGTGCCAGCAGTTCAGACAGGGGCGGTATCCCTGAAGCTTTCTTT	CASSSDRGGIPEAFF
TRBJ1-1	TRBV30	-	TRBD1	TGTGCCTGGACCCAACAGGGGGCCACTGAAGCTTTCTTT	CAWTQQGATEAFF
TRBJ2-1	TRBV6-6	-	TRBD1	TGTGCCAGCAGGTCGACAGGGAGCCCTTACAATGAGCAGTTCTTC	CASRSTGSPYNEQFF
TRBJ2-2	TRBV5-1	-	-	TGCGCCAGCACTGAAGGGGTCGGGGAGCTGTTTTTT	CASTEGVGELFF
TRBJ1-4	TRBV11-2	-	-	TGTGCCAGCAGCTTAGCTTTGGCAGGGGATCGTGAAAAACTGTTTTTT	CASSLALAGDREKLFF
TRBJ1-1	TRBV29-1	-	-	TGCAGCGCTAAGGAGGGTGAAGCTTTCTTT	CSAKEGEAFF
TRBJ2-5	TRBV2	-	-	TGTGCCAGCAGTGGCACACGGGGGGCGACCCAGTACTTC	CASSGTRGATQYF
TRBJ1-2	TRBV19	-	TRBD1	TGTGCCAGTACTCTACCGGGACAGGGTATTGGCTACACCTTC	CASTLPGQGIGYTF
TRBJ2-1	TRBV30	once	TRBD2	TGTGCCTGGGATAGCGGGAGTTCTCCTCTGCAGGATGAGCAGTTCTTC	CAWDSGSSPLQDEQFF
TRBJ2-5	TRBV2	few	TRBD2	TGTGCCACCTCACAGGGATCTAGCGGGGCTAGGCGGGAGACCCAGTACTTC	CATSQGSSGARRETQYF
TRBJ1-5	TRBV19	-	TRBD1	TGTGCCAGTAGTATTAGGGGACAGGGTCAGCAGCCCCAGCATTTT	CASSIRGQGQQPQHF
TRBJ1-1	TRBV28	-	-	TGTGCCAGCAGTTTATCTCAGGAGAACACTGAAGCTTTCTTT	CASSLSQENTEAFF
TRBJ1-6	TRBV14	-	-	TGTGCCAGCCGACAGGTGGATAATTCACCCCTCCACTTT	CASRQVDNSPLHF
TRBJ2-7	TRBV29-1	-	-	TGCAGCGTTGCCAGGGGAACGTTACACGAGCAGTACTTC	CSVARGTLHEQYF
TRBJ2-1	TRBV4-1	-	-	TGCGCCAGCAGCCAGCTAGCTGCCAAGCTGGACCAACTCTGGAATGAGCAGTTCTTC	CASSQLAAKLDQLWNEQFF
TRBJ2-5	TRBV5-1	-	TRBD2	TGCGCCAGCAGCCAACCTAGCGGGAGGGGTCCAGAGACCCAGTACTTC	CASSQPSGRGPETQYF
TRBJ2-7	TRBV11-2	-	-	TGTGCCAGCAGCTCCGGACAGACGCTCTCTCGAGACGAGCAGTACTTC	CASSSGQTLSRDEQYF
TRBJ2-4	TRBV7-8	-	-	TGTGCCAGCAGCTTCCAGGGTGAAAACATTCAGTACTTC	CASSFQGENIQYF
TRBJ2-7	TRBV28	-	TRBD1	TGTGCCAGCACTCTACTAGACAGGGGGCGGTACGAGCAGTACTTC	CASTLLDRGRYEQYF
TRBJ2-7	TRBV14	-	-	TGTGCCAGCAGCCTTGGCGGAGGGGCCGAGCAGTACTTC	CASSLGGGAEQYF